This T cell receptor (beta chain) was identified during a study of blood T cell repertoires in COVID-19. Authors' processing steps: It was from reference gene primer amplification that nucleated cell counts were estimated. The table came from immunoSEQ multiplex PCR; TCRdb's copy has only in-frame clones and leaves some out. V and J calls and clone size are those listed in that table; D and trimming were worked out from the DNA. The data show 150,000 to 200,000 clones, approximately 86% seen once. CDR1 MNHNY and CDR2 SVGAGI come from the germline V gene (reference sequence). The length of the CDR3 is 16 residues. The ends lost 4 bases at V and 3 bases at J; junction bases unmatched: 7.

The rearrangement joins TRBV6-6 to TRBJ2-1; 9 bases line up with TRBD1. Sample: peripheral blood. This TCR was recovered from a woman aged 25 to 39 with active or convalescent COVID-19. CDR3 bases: TGTGCCAGCAGTTCACAGGGGGCGCGCAACTACAATGAGCAGTTCTTC. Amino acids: CASSSQGARNYNEQFF.